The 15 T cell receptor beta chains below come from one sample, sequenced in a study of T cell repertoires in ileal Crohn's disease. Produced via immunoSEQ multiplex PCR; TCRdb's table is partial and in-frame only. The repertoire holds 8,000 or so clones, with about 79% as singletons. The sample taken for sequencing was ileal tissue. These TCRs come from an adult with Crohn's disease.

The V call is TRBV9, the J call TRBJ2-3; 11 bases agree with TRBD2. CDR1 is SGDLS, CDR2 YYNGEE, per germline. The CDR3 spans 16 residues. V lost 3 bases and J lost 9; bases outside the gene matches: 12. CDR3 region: CASSESSTSGSFTQYF. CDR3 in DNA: TGTGCCAGCAGCGAGAGTTCTACTAGCGGGAGTTTCACGCAGTATTTT. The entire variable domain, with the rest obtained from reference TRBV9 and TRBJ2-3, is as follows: DSGVTQTPKHLITATGQRVTLRCSPRSGDLSVYWYQQSLDQGLQFLIQYYNGEERAKGNILERFSAQQFPDLHSELNLSSLELGDSALYFCASSESSTSGSFTQYFGPGTRLTVL.

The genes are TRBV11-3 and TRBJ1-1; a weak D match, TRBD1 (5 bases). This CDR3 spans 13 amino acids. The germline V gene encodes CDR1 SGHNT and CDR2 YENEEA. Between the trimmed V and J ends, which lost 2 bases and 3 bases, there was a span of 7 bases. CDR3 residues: CASSLQGYTEAFF. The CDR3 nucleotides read TGTGCCAGCAGCTTACAGGGTTACACTGAAGCTTTCTTT.

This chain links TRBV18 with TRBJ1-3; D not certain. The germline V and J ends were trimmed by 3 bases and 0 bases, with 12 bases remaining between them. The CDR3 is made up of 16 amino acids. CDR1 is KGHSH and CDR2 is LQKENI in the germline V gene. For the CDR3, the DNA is TGTGCCAGCTCACCGGCGGTGGTTAGCTCTGGAAACACCATATATTTT. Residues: CASSPAVVSSGNTIYF.

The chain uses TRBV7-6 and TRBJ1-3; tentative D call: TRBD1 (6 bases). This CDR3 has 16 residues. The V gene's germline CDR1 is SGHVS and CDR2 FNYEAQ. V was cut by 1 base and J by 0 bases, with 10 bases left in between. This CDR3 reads CASSLDLQGSGNTIYF. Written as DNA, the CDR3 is TGTGCCAGCAGCTTAGACCTACAGGGCTCTGGAAACACCATATATTTT.

This CDR3 reads CASGSSRTEAFF. Written as DNA, the CDR3 is TGTGCCAGCGGTTCCAGTCGAACTGAAGCTTTCTTT. This chain joins TRBV25-1 and TRBJ1-1; D unresolved. Germline-derived CDR1 and CDR2 are MGHDK and SYGVNS. Trimming removed 8 bases at V and 5 bases at J, with 12 bases between. The CDR3 consists of 12 residues.

The CDR3 reads CAWGLNTEAFF. CDR3 nucleotide sequence: TGTGCCTGGGGCCTGAACACTGAAGCTTTCTTT. The chain links TRBV30 to TRBJ1-1; no clear D gene. The CDR3 contains 11 residues. The germline CDR1 and CDR2 sequences are GTSNPN and SVGIG (reference sequence). Trimming pared 5 bases from V and 0 bases from J, leaving 4 bases between.

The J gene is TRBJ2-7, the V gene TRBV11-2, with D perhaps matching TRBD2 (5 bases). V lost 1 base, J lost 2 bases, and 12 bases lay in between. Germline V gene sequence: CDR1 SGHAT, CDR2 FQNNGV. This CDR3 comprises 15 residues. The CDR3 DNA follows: TGTGCCAGCAGCTTAGGTGCCTCCGGGACCTACGAGCAGTACTTC. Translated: CASSLGASGTYEQYF.

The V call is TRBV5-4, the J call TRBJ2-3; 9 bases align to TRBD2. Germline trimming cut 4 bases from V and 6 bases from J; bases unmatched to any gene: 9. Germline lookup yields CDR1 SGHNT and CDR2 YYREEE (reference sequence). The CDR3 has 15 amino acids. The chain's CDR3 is CASSLTSGLADTQYF. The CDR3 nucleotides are TGTGCCAGCAGCCTGACTAGCGGCTTGGCGGATACGCAGTATTTT.

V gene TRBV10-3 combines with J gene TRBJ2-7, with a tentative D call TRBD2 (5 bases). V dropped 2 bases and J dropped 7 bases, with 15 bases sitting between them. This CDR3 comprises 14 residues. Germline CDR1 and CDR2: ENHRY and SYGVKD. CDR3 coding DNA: TGTGCCATCAGTGAGAACGGGATGAGTGGAGAGCAGTACTTC. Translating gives CAISENGMSGEQYF.

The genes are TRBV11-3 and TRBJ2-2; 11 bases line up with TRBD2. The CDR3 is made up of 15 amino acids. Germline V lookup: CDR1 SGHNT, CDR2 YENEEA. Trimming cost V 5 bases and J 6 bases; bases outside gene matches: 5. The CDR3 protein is CASSRSGLAAGELFF. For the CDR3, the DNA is TGTGCCAGCAGCCGATCGGGACTAGCGGCCGGGGAGCTGTTTTTT.

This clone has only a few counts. The CDR3 protein is CASSLRLGTSGATDTQYF. DNA for the CDR3: TGTGCCAGCAGCTTGCGCCTCGGGACTAGCGGGGCTACAGATACGCAGTATTTT. The V and J genes are TRBV5-5 and TRBJ2-3; 13 bases map to TRBD2. With 1 base clipped from V and 3 bases from J, the junction kept 8 bases outside the gene matches. Germline CDR1 SGHKS, CDR2 YYEKEE (reference sequence). The CDR3 contains 18 residues.

CDR3 sequence reads: CASSLGRTANYGYTF. DNA of the CDR3: TGTGCCAGCAGCTTGGGTCGGACAGCTAACTATGGCTACACCTTC. This chain links TRBV5-6 with TRBJ1-2, with a weak D call TRBD1 (6 bases). From germline, CDR1 is SGHDT and CDR2 YYEEEE. Trimming took 0 bases from V and 0 from J, leaving 9 bases between them. CDR3 length: 15 residues. The full variable domain, its missing parts supplied by reference TRBV5-6 and TRBJ1-2, is DAGVTQSPTHLIKTRGQQVTLRCSPKSGHDTVSWYQQALGQGPQFIFQYYEEEERQRGNFPDRFSGHQFPNYSSELNVNALLLGDSALYLCASSLGRTANYGYTFGSGTRLTVV.

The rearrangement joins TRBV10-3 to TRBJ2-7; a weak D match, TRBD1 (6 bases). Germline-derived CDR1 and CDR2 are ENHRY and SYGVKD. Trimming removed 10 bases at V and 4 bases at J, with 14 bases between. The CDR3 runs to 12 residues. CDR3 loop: CATRQDLYEQYF. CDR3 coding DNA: TGTGCCACCCGACAGGACCTTTACGAGCAGTACTTC.

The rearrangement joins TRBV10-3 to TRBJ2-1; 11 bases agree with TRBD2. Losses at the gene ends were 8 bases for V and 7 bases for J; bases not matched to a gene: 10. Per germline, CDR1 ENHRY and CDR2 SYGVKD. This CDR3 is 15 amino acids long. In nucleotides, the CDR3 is TGTGCCATCCGCCGGGATAGCGGGAGGGGTAATGAGCAGTTCTTC. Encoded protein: CAIRRDSGRGNEQFF.

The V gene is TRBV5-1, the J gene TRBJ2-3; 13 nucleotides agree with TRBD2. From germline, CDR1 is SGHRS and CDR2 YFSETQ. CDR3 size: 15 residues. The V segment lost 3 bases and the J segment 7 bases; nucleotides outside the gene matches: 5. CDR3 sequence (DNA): TGCGCCAGCAGCTACAGGACTAGCGGGAGCAATACGCAGTATTTT. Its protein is CASSYRTSGSNTQYF. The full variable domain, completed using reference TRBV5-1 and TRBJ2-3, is KAGVTQTPRYLIKTRGQQVTLSCSPISGHRSVSWYQQTPGQGLQFLFEYFSETQRNKGNFPGRFSGRQFSNSRSEMNVSTLELGDSALYLCASSYRTSGSNTQYFGPGTRLTVL.